This T cell receptor (beta chain) was obtained from a study of T cell responses to AZD1222 COVID-19 vaccine. The overall study: Analyses pooled second doses at about 4 or about 12 weeks.

Looked up from germline, CDR1 is KGHSH and CDR2 is LQKENI. V lost 2 bases and J lost 6, with 11 bases in between. This CDR3 spans 13 amino acids. Turning to this clone: No antigen is known for it.

TCRdb's copy holds only in-frame clones and misses some; the assay was immunoSEQ multiplex PCR. The sample has roughly 160,000 clones, about nine tenths seen once. General study results and limits: Vaccine-associated CD4 TCRs spanned spike, dominant at 160-218 and 743-854.

The V call is TRBV18, the J call TRBJ2-7; TRBD2 is a possible D gene (5 bases). This TCR came from an adult in good health. This specimen was peripheral blood, taken on day 0 of AZD1222 vaccination. The CDR3 DNA reads as TGTGCCAGCTCACCATTGGAGGTTGGCGAGCAGTACTTC. Its translation is CASSPLEVGEQYF.